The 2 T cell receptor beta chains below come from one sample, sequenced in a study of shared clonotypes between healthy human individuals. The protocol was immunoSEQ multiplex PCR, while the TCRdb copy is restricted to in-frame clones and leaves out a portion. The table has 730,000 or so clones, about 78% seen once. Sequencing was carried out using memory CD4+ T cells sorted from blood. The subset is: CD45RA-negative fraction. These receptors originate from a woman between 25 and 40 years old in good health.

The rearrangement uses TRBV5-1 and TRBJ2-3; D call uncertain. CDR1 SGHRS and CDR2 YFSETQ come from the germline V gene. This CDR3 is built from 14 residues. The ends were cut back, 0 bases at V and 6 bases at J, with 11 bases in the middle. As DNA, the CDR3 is TGCGCCAGCAGCTTGGATGGGCCCGGGGATACGCAGTATTTT. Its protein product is CASSLDGPGDTQYF.

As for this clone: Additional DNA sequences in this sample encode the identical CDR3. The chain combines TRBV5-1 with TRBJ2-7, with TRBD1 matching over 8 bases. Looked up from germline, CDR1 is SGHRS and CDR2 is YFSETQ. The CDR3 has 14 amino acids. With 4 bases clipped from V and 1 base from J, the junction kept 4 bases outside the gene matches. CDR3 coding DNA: TGCGCCAGCAGCCCGGACAGGGTTTCCTACGAGCAGTACTTC. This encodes CASSPDRVSYEQYF.